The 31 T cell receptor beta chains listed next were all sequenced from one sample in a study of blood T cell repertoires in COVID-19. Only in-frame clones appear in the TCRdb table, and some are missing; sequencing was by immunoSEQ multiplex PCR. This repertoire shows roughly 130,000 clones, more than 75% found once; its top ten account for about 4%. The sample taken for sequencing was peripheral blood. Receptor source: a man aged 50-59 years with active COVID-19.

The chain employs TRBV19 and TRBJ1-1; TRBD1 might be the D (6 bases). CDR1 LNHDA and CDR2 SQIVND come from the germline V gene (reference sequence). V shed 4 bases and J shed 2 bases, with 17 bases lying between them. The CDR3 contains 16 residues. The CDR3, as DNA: TGTGCCAGTAGTAAGGTACAGGGCCTGGGTAACACTGAAGCTTTCTTT. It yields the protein CASSKVQGLGNTEAFF.

The CDR3 protein is CASSPHGLAATYNEQFF. CDR3 nucleotides: TGTGCCAGCAGTCCCCATGGGCTAGCGGCGACCTACAATGAGCAGTTCTTC. The rearrangement links TRBV6-6 to TRBJ2-1, with 7 positions matching TRBD2. Trimming cost V 5 bases and J 2 bases; bases outside gene matches: 12. CDR3 length: 17 amino acids. The V gene's germline CDR1 is MNHNY and CDR2 SVGAGI (reference sequence).

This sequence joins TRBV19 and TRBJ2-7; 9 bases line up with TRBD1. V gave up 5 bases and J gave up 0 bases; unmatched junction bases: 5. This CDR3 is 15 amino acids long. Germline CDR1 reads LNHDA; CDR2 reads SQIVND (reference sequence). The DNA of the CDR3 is TGTGCCAGTAGTCCAGGACAGGGGAGCTCCTACGAGCAGTACGTC. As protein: CASSPGQGSSYEQYV.

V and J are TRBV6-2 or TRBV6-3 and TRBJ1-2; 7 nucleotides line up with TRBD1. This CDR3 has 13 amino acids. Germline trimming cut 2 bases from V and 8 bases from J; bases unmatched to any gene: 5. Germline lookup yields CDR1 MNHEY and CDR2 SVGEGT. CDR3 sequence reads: CASSYATGWGYTF. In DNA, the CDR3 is TGTGCCAGCAGTTACGCGACAGGGTGGGGCTACACCTTC.

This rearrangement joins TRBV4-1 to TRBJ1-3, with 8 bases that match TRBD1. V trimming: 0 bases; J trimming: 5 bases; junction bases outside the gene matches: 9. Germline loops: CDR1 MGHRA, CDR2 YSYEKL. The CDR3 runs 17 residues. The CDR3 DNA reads TGCGCCAGCAGCCAAGATTCCCCGGACAGGGTCAGAAACACCATATATTTT. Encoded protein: CASSQDSPDRVRNTIYF.

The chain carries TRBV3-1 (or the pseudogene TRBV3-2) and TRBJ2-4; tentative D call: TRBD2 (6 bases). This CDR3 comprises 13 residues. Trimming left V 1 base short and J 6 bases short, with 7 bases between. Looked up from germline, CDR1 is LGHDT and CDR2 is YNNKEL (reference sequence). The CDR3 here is CASSQVEGNIQYF. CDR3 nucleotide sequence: TGTGCCAGCAGCCAAGTGGAGGGAAACATTCAGTACTTC.

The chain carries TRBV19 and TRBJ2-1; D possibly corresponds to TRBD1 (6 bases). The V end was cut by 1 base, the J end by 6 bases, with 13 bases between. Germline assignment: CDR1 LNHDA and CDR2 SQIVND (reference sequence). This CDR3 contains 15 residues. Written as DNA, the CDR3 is TGTGCCAGTAGTATAGGAGGGGGTTTCGGCAATGAGCAGTTCTTC. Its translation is CASSIGGGFGNEQFF. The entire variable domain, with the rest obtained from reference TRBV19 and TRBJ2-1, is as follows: DGGITQSPKYLFRKEGQNVTLSCEQNLNHDAMYWYRQDPGQGLRLIYYSQIVNDFQKGDIAEGYSVSREKKESFPLTVTSAQKNPTAFYLCASSIGGGFGNEQFFGPGTRLTVL.

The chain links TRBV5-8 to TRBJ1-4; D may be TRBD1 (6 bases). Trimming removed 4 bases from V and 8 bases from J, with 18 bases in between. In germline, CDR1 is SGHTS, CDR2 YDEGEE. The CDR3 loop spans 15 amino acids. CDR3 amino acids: CASSKGHNLREKLFF. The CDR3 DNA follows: TGTGCCAGCAGCAAGGGACATAACCTAAGGGAAAAACTGTTTTTT.

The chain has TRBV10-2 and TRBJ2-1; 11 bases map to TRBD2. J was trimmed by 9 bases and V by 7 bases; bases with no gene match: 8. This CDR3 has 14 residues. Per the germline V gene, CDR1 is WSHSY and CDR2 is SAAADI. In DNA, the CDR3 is TGCGCCAGCAAGTTAGCGGGGGGGCACGGTGAGCAGTTCTTC. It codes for CASKLAGGHGEQFF.

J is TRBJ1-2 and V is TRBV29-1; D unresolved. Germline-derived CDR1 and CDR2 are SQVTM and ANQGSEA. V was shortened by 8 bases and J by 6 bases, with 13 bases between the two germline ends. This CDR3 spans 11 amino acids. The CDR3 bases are TGCAGCCAGCAAGCGGCCGATGGCTACACCTTC. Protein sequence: CSQQAADGYTF.

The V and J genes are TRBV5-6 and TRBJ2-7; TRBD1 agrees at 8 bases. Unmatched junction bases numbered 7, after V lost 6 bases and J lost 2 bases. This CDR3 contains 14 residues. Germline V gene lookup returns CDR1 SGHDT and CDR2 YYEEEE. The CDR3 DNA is TGTGCCAGCACCACCGGGGACAGGCCCTACGAGCAGTACGTC. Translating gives CASTTGDRPYEQYV.

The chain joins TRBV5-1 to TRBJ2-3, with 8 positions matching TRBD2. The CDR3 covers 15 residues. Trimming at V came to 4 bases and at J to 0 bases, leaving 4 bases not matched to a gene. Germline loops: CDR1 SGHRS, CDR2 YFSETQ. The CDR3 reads CASSRTSPSTDTQYF. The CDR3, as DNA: TGCGCCAGCAGCCGGACTAGCCCTAGCACAGATACGCAGTATTTT. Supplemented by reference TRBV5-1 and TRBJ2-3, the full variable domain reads KAGVTQTPRYLIKTRGQQVTLSCSPISGHRSVSWYQQTPGQGLQFLFEYFSETQRNKGNFPGRFSGRQFSNSRSEMNVSTLELGDSALYLCASSRTSPSTDTQYFGPGTRLTVL.

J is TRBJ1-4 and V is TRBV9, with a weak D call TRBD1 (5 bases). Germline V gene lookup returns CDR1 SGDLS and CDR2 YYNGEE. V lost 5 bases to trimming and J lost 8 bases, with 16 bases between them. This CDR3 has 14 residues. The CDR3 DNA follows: TGTGCCAGCAGTCAAGGGGAGGGAAGAGAAAAACTGTTTTTT. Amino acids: CASSQGEGREKLFF.

The chain's CDR3 is CASSLVGRAANTIYF. In DNA form, the CDR3 reads TGCGCCAGCAGCTTGGTTGGCAGGGCGGCGAACACCATATATTTT. This chain uses TRBV5-1 with TRBJ1-3, with a tentative D call TRBD1 (5 bases). Germline lookup yields CDR1 SGHRS and CDR2 YFSETQ. With 0 bases removed from V and 7 bases from J, the gap between germline ends came to 14 bases. The CDR3 has 15 amino acids.

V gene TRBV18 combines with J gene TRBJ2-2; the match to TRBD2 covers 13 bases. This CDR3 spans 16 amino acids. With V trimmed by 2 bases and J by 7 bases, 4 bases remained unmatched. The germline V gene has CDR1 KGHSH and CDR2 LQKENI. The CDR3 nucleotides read TGTGCCAGCTCACCAGGGACTAGCGGGGCCCTCGGGGAGCTGTTTTTT. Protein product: CASSPGTSGALGELFF.

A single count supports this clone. The CDR3 DNA reads TGTGCCAGTAGTCCTCGGGGGGGGTCGATCGCCGGGGAGCTGTTTTTT. Protein sequence: CASSPRGGSIAGELFF. The chain recombines TRBV19 with TRBJ2-2, with 8 bases aligning to TRBD2. Germline V gene data show CDR1 as LNHDA and CDR2 as SQIVND (reference sequence). The CDR3 runs 16 residues. Trimming cost V 5 bases and J 6 bases; bases outside gene matches: 11.

The CDR3 DNA reads TGTGCCAGCAGTTACGGGCGGGCCGGCTACGAGCAGTACTTC. It is translated as CASSYGRAGYEQYF. The V and J genes are TRBV6-5 and TRBJ2-7; possible D gene TRBD2, 5 bases. Trimming cost V 2 bases and J 3 bases, with 11 bases left between them. Germline assignment: CDR1 MNHEY and CDR2 SVGAGI. The CDR3 totals 14 residues.

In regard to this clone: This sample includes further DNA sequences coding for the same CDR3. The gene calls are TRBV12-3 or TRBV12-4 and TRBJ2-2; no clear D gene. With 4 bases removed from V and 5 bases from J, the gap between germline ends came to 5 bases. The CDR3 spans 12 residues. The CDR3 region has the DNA TGTGCCAGCAGTTCCTCGACCGGGGAGCTGTTTTTT. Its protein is CASSSSTGELFF.

CDR3 region: CASSLGGTNPTLEQFF. Here the CDR3 DNA reads TGCGCCAGCAGCTTGGGGGGGACAAATCCTACTCTTGAGCAGTTCTTC. The J gene is TRBJ2-1, the V gene TRBV5-1; D might be TRBD1 (6 bases). Germline CDR1 SGHRS, CDR2 YFSETQ. CDR3 length equals 16 residues. V lost 0 bases and J lost 9, with 19 bases in between.

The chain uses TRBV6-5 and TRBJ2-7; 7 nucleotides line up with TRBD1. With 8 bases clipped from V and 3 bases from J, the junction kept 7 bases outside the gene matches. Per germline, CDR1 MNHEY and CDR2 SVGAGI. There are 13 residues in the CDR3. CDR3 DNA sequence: TGTGCCAGCTCCCCAGGGGGTGGCTACGAGCAGTACGTC. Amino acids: CASSPGGGYEQYV.

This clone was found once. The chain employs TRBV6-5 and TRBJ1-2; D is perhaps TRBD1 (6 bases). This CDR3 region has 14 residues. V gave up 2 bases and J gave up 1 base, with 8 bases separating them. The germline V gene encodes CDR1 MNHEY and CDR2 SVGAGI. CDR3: CASSYDRRNYGYTF. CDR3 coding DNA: TGTGCCAGCAGTTACGACAGGCGTAACTATGGCTACACCTTC.

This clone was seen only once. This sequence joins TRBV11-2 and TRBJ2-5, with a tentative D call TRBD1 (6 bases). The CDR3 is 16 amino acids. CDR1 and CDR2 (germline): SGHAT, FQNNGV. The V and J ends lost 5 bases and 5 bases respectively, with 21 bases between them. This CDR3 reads CASSPSLGTFGETQYF. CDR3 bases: TGTGCCAGCAGCCCCTCCCTCGGGACATTTGGCGAGACCCAGTACTTC.

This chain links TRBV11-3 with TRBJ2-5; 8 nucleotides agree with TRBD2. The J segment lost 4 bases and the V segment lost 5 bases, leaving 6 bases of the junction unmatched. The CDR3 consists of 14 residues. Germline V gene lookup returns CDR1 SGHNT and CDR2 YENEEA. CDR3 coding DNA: TGTGCCAGCAGCCGGGGGGGCAGTCGAGAGACCCAGTACTTC. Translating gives CASSRGGSRETQYF.

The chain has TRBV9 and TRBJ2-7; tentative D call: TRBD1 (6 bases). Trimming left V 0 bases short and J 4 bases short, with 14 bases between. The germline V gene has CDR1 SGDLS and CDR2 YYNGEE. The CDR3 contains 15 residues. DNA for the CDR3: TGTGCCAGCAGCGTAGTCCCAGGGGATTTATACGAGCAGTACTTC. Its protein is CASSVVPGDLYEQYF.

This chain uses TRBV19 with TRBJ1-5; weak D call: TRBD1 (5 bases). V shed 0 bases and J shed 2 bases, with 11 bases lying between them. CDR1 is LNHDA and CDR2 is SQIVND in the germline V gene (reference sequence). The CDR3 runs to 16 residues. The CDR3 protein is CASSIESSTGNQPQHF. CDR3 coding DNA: TGTGCCAGTAGTATAGAATCTTCGACAGGCAATCAGCCCCAGCATTTT.

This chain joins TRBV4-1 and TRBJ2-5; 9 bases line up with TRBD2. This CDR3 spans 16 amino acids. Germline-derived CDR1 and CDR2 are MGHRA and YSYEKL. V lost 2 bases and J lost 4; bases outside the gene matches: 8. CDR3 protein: CASSQSLAGDRETQYF. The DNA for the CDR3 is TGCGCCAGCAGCCAAAGTTTAGCGGGGGACAGAGAGACCCAGTACTTC.

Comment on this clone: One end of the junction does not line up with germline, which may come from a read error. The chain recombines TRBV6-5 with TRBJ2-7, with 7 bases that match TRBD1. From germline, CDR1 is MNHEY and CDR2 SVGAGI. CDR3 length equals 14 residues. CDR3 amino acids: CASTKREGQWITEF. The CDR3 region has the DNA TGTGCCAGCACGAAACGAGAGGGACAGTGGATTACAGAATTC.

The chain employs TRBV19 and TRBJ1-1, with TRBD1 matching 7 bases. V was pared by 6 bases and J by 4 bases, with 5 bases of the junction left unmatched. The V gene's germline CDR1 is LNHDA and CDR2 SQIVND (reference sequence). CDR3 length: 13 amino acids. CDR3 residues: CASRTGRSTEAFF. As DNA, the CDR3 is TGTGCCAGTAGGACAGGGAGGAGCACTGAAGCTTTCTTT.

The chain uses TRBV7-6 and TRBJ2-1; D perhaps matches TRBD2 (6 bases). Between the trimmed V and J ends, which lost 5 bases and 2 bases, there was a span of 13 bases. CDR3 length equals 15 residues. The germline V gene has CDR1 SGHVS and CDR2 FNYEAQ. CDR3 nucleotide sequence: TGTGCCAGCAGCCCCGGACTACCGCCCTACAATGAGCAGTTCTTC. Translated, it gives CASSPGLPPYNEQFF.

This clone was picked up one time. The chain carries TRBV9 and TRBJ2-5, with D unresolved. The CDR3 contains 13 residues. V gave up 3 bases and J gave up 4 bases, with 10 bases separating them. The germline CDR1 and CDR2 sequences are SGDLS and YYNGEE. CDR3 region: CASSASASETQYF. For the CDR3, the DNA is TGTGCCAGCAGCGCCTCCGCGTCAGAGACCCAGTACTTC.

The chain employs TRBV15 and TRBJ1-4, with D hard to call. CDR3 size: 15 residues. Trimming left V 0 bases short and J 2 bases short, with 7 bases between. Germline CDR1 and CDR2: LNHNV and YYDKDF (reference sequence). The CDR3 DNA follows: TGTGCCACCAGCAGAGATGGGAGGACTAATGAAAAACTGTTTTTT. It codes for CATSRDGRTNEKLFF.